This T cell receptor beta chain was identified during a study of blood T cell repertoires in COVID-19. Study-level background: Sources were T cells, B-cell-depleted T cells, or PBMCs; the material itself was cDNA or gDNA.

Sequenced by immunoSEQ multiplex PCR; TCRdb stores in-frame clones only, minus some. The sample lists 100,000 or so clones, about four fifths seen once, with 9.5% to 10% in the top ten. Germline CDR1 is MNHEY and CDR2 is SMNVEV (reference sequence). Germline trimming cut 6 bases from V and 2 bases from J; bases unmatched to any gene: 3. The CDR3 sequence is 14 residues long. The clonotype was recovered from a man aged 40-55 years with active or convalescent COVID-19. Material: peripheral blood. The chain combines TRBV27 with TRBJ1-3, with 8 bases matching TRBD1. The CDR3 bases are TGTGCCAGCAGGGAGACAGGGGCTGGAAACACCATATATTTT. Protein: CASRETGAGNTIYF.